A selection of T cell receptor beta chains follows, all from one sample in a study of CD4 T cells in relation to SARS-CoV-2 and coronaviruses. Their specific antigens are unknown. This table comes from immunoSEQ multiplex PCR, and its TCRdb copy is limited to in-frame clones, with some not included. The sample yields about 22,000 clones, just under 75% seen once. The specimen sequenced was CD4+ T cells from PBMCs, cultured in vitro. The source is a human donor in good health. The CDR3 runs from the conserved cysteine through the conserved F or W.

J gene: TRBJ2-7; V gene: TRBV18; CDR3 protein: CASSPRLSGLAGDREQYF
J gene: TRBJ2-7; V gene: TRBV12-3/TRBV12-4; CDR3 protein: CASSLGDVQYF
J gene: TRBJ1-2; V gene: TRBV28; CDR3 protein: CASSPSGAYGYTF
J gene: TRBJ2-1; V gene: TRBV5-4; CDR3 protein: CASSLTGIDEQFF
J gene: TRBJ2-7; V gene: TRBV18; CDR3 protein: CASSPAGQGGRYEQYF
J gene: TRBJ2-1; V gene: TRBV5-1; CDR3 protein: CASSLAFGVSSYNEQFF
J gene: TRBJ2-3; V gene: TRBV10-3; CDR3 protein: CAISKTASGTDTQYF
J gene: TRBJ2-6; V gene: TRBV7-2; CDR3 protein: CASSLGSGANVLTF
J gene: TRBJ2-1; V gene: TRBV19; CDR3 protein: CASSIELAGVGNEQFF
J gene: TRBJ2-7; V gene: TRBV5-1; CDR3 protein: CASSTGSYEQYF
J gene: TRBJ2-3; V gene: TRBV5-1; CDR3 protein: CASSLLAGTNTDTQYF
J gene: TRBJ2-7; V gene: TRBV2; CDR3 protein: CVNSRGQTYEQYF
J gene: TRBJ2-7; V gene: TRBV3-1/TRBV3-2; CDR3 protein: CASSRMGQGGEQYF
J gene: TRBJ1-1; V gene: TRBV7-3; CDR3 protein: CASSSTRGDTEAFF
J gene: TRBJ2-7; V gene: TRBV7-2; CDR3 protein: CASSPQTEYEQYF
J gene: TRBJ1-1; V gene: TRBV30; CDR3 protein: CAWSGRTGNTEAFF
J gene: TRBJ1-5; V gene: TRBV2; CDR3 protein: CASRISTIQGQPQHF
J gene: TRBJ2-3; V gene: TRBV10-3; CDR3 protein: CAIKGGLAGADRDTQYF
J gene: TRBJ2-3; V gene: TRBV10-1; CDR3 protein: CASSGSDRDRVTDTQYF
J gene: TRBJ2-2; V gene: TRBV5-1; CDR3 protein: CASRPSTANTGELFF
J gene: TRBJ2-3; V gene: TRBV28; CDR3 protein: CASSVASGLGSYTQYF
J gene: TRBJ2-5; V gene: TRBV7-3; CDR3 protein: CASSPLGAPQETQYF
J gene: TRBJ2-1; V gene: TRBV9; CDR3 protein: CASSVLSRLSGRALDEQFF
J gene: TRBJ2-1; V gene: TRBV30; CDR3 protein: CAWSVGPADYNEQFF
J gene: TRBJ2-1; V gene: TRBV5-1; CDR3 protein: CASSPKDPGPPQDEQFF
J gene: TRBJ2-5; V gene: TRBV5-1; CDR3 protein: CASGGETQYF
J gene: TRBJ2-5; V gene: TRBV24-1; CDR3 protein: CATSVGGAPGTQYF
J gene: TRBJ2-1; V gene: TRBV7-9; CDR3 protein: CASSVSGRAGEQFF
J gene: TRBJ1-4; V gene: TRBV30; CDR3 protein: CAWSPDRSLFF
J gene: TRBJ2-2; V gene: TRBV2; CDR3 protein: CASGGIPASGRAYAGELFF
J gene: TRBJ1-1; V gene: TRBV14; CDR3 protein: CASSQEFYRGREAFF
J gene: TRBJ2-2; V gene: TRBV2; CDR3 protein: CASSPRAVNTGELFF
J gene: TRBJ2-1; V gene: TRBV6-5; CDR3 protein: CASRIQGARNEQFF
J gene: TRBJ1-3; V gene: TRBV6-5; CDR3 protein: CASIGGVGNTIYF
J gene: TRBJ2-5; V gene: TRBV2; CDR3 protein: CASSEGFGTGETQYF
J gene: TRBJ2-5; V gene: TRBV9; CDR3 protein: CASSPKGETQYF
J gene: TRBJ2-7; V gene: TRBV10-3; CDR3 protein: CASKNRGFDYEQYF
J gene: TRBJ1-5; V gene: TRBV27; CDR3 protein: CASGRSSRSDSNQPQHF
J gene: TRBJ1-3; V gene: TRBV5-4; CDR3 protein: CASSLFQAGGNTIYF
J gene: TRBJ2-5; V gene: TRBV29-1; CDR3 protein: CSVAPALYHGETQYF
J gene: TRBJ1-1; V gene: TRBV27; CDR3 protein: CASSSTGKTEAFF
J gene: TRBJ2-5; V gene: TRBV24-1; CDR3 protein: CATSDPGQGETQYF
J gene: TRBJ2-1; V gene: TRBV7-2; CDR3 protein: CASSPSGSGNYNEQFF
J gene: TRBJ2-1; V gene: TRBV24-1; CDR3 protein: CATSEPYRVDEQFF
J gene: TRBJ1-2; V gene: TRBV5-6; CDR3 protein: CASSLSGSNYGYTF
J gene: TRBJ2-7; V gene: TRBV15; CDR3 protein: CATSSLAGGTYEQYF
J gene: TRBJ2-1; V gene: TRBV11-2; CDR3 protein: CASSLERGGRSNEQFF
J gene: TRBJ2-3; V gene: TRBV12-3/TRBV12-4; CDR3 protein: CASSFQDTQYF
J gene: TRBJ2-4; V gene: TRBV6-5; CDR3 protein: CASSYSGRPEDIQYF